These 4 T cell receptor beta chains were sequenced from one sample in a study of blood T cell repertoires in COVID-19 (dated by TCRdb to 2018 to 2021). The method behind the library was the immunoSEQ multiplex PCR assay. The table comes from immuneACCESS by way of TCRdb, which keeps in-frame sequences with V and J called. Part of the clones is missing from these tables; in studies checked, under half for an unresolved V gene and the rest for unknown reasons. In this sample the table shows just over 150,000 clones, roughly 79% of which occur a single time. The ten largest account for about 20% of the sample. The sequenced sample was peripheral blood. These receptors all stem from a woman older than 75 with acute or convalescent COVID-19.

The V and J genes are TRBV2 and TRBJ2-2, with 8 bases aligning to TRBD1. The J segment lost 7 bases and the V segment lost 5 bases, leaving 9 bases of the junction unmatched. Per the germline V gene, CDR1 is SNHLY and CDR2 is FYNNEI. The CDR3 has 15 amino acids. The CDR3 protein is CASSRWTGLGGELFF. CDR3 sequence (DNA): TGTGCCAGCAGTAGATGGACAGGGCTGGGCGGGGAGCTGTTTTTT.

This clone was detected once. The CDR3, as DNA: TGTGCCAGCAGCTTGGCAGGGCGATCCTATGGCTACACCTTC. This codes for CASSLAGRSYGYTF. The chain employs TRBV5-4 and TRBJ1-2, with a weak D call TRBD1 (5 bases). V dropped 0 bases and J dropped 4 bases, with 10 bases sitting between them. The germline V gene encodes CDR1 SGHNT and CDR2 YYREEE (reference sequence). The CDR3 has 14 residues.

The chain joins TRBV2 to TRBJ1-2, with D possibly TRBD1 on 5 matching bases. The CDR3 has 13 residues. Trimming shortened V by 7 bases and J by 0 bases, and 9 bases separated the two germline ends. Per germline, CDR1 SNHLY and CDR2 FYNNEI. The DNA of the CDR3 is TGTGCCAGCAAAACGGACACTAACTATGGCTACACCTTC. Its translation: CASKTDTNYGYTF.

This sequence joins TRBV14 and TRBJ1-2; D perhaps matches TRBD1 (5 bases). V was shortened by 6 bases and J by 3 bases, with 14 bases between the two germline ends. Germline assignment: CDR1 SGHDN and CDR2 FVKESK. The CDR3 is made up of 14 amino acids. The CDR3 nucleotides read TGTGCCAGCAGTCAGGGAAACCCGTACTATGGCTACACCTTC. Amino acid sequence: CASSQGNPYYGYTF.